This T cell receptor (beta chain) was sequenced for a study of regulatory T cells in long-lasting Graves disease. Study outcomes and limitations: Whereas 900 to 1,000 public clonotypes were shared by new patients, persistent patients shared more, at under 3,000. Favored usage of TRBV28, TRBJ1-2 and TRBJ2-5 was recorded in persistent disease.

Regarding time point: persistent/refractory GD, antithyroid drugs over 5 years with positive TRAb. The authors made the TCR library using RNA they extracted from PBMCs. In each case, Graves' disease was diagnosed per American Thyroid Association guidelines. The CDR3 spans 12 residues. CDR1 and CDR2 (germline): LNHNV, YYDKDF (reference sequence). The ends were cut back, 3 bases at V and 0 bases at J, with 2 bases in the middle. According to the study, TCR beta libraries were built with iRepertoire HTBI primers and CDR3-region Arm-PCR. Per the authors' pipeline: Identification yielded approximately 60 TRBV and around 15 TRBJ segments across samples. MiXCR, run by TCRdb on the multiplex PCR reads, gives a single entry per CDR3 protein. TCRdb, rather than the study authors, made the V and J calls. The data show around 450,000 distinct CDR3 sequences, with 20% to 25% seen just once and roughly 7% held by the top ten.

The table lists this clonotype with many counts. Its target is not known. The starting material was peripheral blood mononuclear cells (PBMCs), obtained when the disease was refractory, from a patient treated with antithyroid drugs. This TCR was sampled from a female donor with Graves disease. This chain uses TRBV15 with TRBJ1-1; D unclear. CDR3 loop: CATSRVNTEAFF. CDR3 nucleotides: TGTGCCACCAGCAGGGTGAACACTGAAGCTTTCTTT.